This T cell receptor (beta chain) is drawn from a study of response to subunit inactivated influenza vaccine (dated by TCRdb to the late 2010s). Concerning the study at large: Deep quantitative profiling of the T cell receptor repertoire was used in the study to follow responses to a trivalent subunit inactivated influenza vaccine. Results the study describes overall, beyond this receptor: The authors proposed that each seasonal influenza vaccination may bring in only a limited number of new T cells.

This clonotype was recorded many times. The target of this receptor is not known. Per-base quality was not reported, and no clone a single base away is much larger than it. Library method: RT-PCR. This sample was sequenced with an Illumina HiSeq 2500. In TCRdb, the public reads were trimmed at Q25 with fastp and aligned with MiXCR, with productive beta chains retained. Every CDR3 protein is listed once, alongside the most common genes and DNA of its rows. Here the sample has 400,000 to 650,000 distinct CDR3 sequences; less than 7.5% occur a single time. Of the sample, around 13% falls within the top ten clones. The CDR3 runs 13 amino acids, cysteine and phenylalanine included. Solely the CDR3 DNA is kept, with 39 bases framed from the first base. After removal of 6 bases from V and 6 bases from J, the junction retains 6 bases not matched to a gene.

The sequence is built from TRBV12-3 or TRBV12-4 and TRBJ1-2, with 8 central nucleotides matching TRBD1. Here the sequenced sample was PBMCs from blood, taken less than 25 months after vaccination. The sequence derives from a man in his fifties or sixties who received an inactivated influenza vaccine. Donor details come from another sample of the same person, matched by shared clones. The nucleotide sequence is TGTGCCAGCAGGACAGGGGAATTCGATGGCTACACCTTC. Translated, this gives CASRTGEFDGYTF.